Presented here are 9 T cell receptor beta chains from one specimen sequenced in a study of Ad26.COV2.S vaccination and SARS-CoV-2 variants. The treatment is: 15 to 20 received Ad26.COV2.S at low or high dose, single or two shots; several received placebo; per-sample allocation not given. Day 63 after the first injection of vaccine or placebo was the sampling time. The protocol was immunoSEQ multiplex PCR, while the TCRdb copy is restricted to in-frame clones and leaves out a portion. Seen here are fewer than 400,000 clones, around 89% observed once, and the top ten hold around 1.8%. This sample comprised peripheral blood, obtained in a trial of Ad26.COV2.S vaccine versus placebo. These TCRs come from a person aged 18-65 years who received the Ad26.COV2.S COVID-19 vaccine or a placebo.

This sequence joins TRBV5-6 and TRBJ2-3, with 12 positions matching TRBD2. Germline CDR1 SGHDT, CDR2 YYEEEE. After removal of 4 bases from V and 7 bases from J, the junction contained 4 bases not matched to a gene. The CDR3 consists of 14 residues. The CDR3 region has the DNA TGTGCCAGCAGCACGACTAGCGGGAGTTATACGCAGTATTTT. Amino acids: CASSTTSGSYTQYF.

The chain links TRBV4-3 to TRBJ2-3, with D perhaps matching TRBD2 (6 bases). This CDR3 comprises 16 residues. The germline V gene encodes CDR1 LGHNA and CDR2 YSLEER. Trimming took 1 base from V and 1 from J, leaving 12 bases between them. CDR3 sequence (DNA): TGCGCCAGCAGCCAAGTTGGAGGGACTGGCACAGATACGCAGTATTTT. Translated, it gives CASSQVGGTGTDTQYF.

This chain uses TRBV6-5 with TRBJ2-3; the D gene is possibly TRBD1 (5 bases). V lost 0 bases to trimming and J lost 3 bases, with 13 bases between them. CDR1 and CDR2 from the germline V gene are MNHEY and SVGAGI. The CDR3 contains 16 residues. This CDR3 is CASSYSLGQVTDTQYF. The CDR3 DNA follows: TGTGCCAGCAGTTACTCTTTGGGGCAGGTAACAGATACGCAGTATTTT.

The chain recombines TRBV7-9 with TRBJ2-7, with 9 bases fitting TRBD1. V lost 8 bases to trimming and J lost 4 bases; unmatched junction nucleotides: 6. The CDR3 is made up of 13 amino acids. Germline V gene sequence: CDR1 SEHNR, CDR2 FQNEAQ (reference sequence). The CDR3, as DNA: TGTGCCAGCGAGCGGGACAGGGTGTACGAGCAGTACTTC. It specifies CASERDRVYEQYF.

V is TRBV5-6 and J is TRBJ2-4, with a tentative D call TRBD1 (5 bases). The V gene lost 2 bases and the J gene lost 1 base, with 10 bases spanning the gap. The CDR3 loop spans 15 amino acids. CDR1 and CDR2 (germline): SGHDT, YYEEEE. CDR3 in amino acids: CASSFQGTAKNIQYF. In nucleotides, the CDR3 is TGTGCCAGCAGCTTTCAGGGTACGGCCAAAAACATTCAGTACTTC. Supplemented by reference TRBV5-6 and TRBJ2-4, the full variable domain reads DAGVTQSPTHLIKTRGQQVTLRCSPKSGHDTVSWYQQALGQGPQFIFQYYEEEERQRGNFPDRFSGHQFPNYSSELNVNALLLGDSALYLCASSFQGTAKNIQYFGAGTRLSVL.

This chain uses TRBV18 with TRBJ1-2; no definite D call. Germline CDR1 is KGHSH and CDR2 is LQKENI. The length of the CDR3 is 15 residues. Trimming took 1 base from V and 2 from J, leaving 11 bases between them. CDR3 loop: CASSPRVDGNYGYTF. The CDR3 DNA is TGTGCCAGCTCACCACGGGTCGACGGAAACTATGGCTACACCTTC.

Here the CDR3 reads CASSWRAGAANEQFF. In DNA form, the CDR3 reads TGTGCCAGCAGTTGGCGAGCGGGAGCCGCCAATGAGCAGTTCTTC. The V and J genes are TRBV6-5 and TRBJ2-1, with 8 bases aligning to TRBD2. The ends lost 4 bases at V and 6 bases at J; junction bases unmatched: 8. The CDR3 length is 15 residues. Germline V gene data show CDR1 as MNHEY and CDR2 as SVGAGI.

This chain links TRBV27 with TRBJ2-1; D might be TRBD1 or TRBD2, each matching 7 bases. CDR3 length: 16 residues. V lost 1 base and J lost 9, with 19 bases in between. The germline gives CDR1 MNHEY, CDR2 SMNVEV (reference sequence). The CDR3 region has the DNA TGTGCCAGCAGTTTATGGACGGGAGTCAGGGGGGGTGAGCAGTTCTTC. It codes for CASSLWTGVRGGEQFF.

The rearrangement links TRBV7-8 to TRBJ2-5, with 9 bases lining up with TRBD2. Germline V gives CDR1 SGHVS, CDR2 FQNEAQ. V shed 5 bases, J shed 3 bases, and the junction held 19 bases outside the gene matches. The CDR3 contains 19 residues. CDR3 amino acids: CASSILQPGAGGKKETQYF. Written as DNA, the CDR3 is TGTGCCAGCAGCATCCTTCAGCCAGGAGCGGGAGGAAAGAAAGAGACCCAGTACTTC.